The 12 T cell receptor beta chains in this list originate from one sample, sequenced in a study of T cells in Graves' hyperthyroidism and ophthalmopathy. RNA transcripts served as the template for amplifying TCR beta CDR3 regions. HTBI primers were employed in a first-round RT-PCR of the TCR CDR3. TCRdb itself ran the multiplex PCR reads through MiXCR, one entry per CDR3 protein. The table includes around 200,000 distinct CDR3 sequences, approximately 16% detected once. Sequenced sample: blood. The receptors stem from a man in his forties with Graves' hyperthyroidism.

A word on this clonotype: Possible read error: a much larger clone is one base away. The chain employs TRBV5-1 and TRBJ2-3, with TRBD2 identical over 8 bases. This CDR3 is built from 16 residues. CDR1 is SGHRS and CDR2 is YFSETQ in the germline V gene. CDR3 sequence reads: CAGSLEAGGATDTQYF. The CDR3 DNA follows: TGCGCCGGCAGCTTGGAGGCCGGGGGGGCTACAGATACGCAGTATTTT.

The V and J genes are TRBV5-6 and TRBJ2-7; possible D gene TRBD1, 5 bases. The germline V gene has CDR1 SGHDT and CDR2 YYEEEE. This CDR3 comprises 14 residues. V lost 4 bases, J lost 5 bases, and 16 bases lay in between. The CDR3 DNA is TGTGCCAGCAGCCCGCCCCCAGGGTCCCACGAGCAGTACTTC. Encoded protein: CASSPPPGSHEQYF.

In this sample, this clonotype turned up a few times. The V call is TRBV6-6, the J call TRBJ1-4, with D possibly being TRBD1 (6 bases). The V gene lost 0 bases and the J gene lost 8 bases, with 13 bases spanning the gap. Per germline, CDR1 MNHNY and CDR2 SVGAGI (reference sequence). The CDR3 covers 15 residues. Written as DNA, the CDR3 is TGTGCCAGCAGTTACTCGAACAGGGCGGGAGAAAAACTGTTTTTT. This sequence encodes CASSYSNRAGEKLFF.

Comment on this clonotype: One end of the junction does not line up with germline, which may come from a read error. The chain joins TRBV20-1 to TRBJ2-2; TRBD1 matches 7 bases. The CDR3 totals 14 residues. Germline-derived CDR1 and CDR2 are DFQATT and SNEGSKA (reference sequence). The CDR3 sequence is CSASGRGNSGELFF. The CDR3 bases are TGCAGTGCTAGCGGCAGGGGGAACTCCGGGGAGCTGTTTTTT.

This clonotype was seen at least ten times. The chain joins TRBV11-3 to TRBJ2-7; possible D gene TRBD2, 6 bases. The V end lost 5 bases, the J end lost 4 bases, and 12 bases lay between the germline ends. The germline gives CDR1 SGHNT, CDR2 YENEEA. This CDR3 has 13 amino acids. CDR3 sequence reads: CASSHGGGYEQYF. The CDR3 nucleotides read TGTGCCAGCAGCCACGGGGGAGGATACGAGCAGTACTTC.

This sequence joins TRBV7-2 and TRBJ1-2; D is unresolved. Germline CDR1 is SGHTA and CDR2 is FQGNSA. The CDR3 extends over 15 amino acids. Trimming stripped 1 base from V and 6 bases from J, with 15 bases between. The CDR3 DNA reads as TGTGCCAGCAGCTTAGTAGGTCTTAGCTACCATGGCTACACCTTC. It translates to CASSLVGLSYHGYTF.

This clonotype was seen at least ten times. The chain combines TRBV28 with TRBJ1-2; unclear D gene. The CDR3 runs 12 residues. The V gene lost 2 bases and the J gene lost 5 bases, with 6 bases spanning the gap. The germline CDR1 and CDR2 sequences are MDHEN and SYDVKM. The CDR3 region has the DNA TGTGCCAGCAGTTTAATGATGTATGGCTACACCTTC. Translation gives CASSLMMYGYTF.

Notes on this clonotype: A much larger clone lies one base from this, so it may be a read error. The chain links TRBV7-9 to TRBJ2-7; 7 nucleotides align to TRBD2. Looked up from germline, CDR1 is SEHNR and CDR2 is FQNEAQ (reference sequence). V shed 5 bases, J shed 5 bases, and the junction held 6 bases outside the gene matches. CDR3 length equals 13 residues. The chain's CDR3 is CASSPGGTNEQYF. For the CDR3, the DNA is TGTGCCAGCAGCCCCGGGGGGACCAACGAGCAGTACTTC. The full variable domain, in which reference TRBV7-9 and TRBJ2-7 provide the parts outside the CDR3, is DTGVSQNPRHKITKRGQNVTFRCDPISEHNRLYWYRQTLGQGPEFLTYFQNEAQLEKSRLLSDRFSAERPKGSFSTLEIQRTEQGDSAMYLCASSPGGTNEQYFGPGTRLTVT.

This clonotype was detected only once. The chain's CDR3 is CASRVDREAGNTIYF. DNA for the CDR3: TGTGCCAGCAGGGTCGACAGGGAGGCTGGAAACACCATATATTTT. The rearrangement joins TRBV2 to TRBJ1-3; 7 bases align to TRBD1. V trimming: 6 bases; J trimming: 2 bases; junction bases outside the gene matches: 7. This CDR3 spans 15 amino acids. Germline CDR1 SNHLY, CDR2 FYNNEI.

In its sample, this clonotype was seen many times. The chain links TRBV7-6 to TRBJ2-3; 9 nucleotides match TRBD2. Per germline, CDR1 SGHVS and CDR2 FNYEAQ. J was trimmed by 0 bases and V by 5 bases; bases with no gene match: 6. The CDR3 runs 16 residues. CDR3 nucleotides: TGTGCCAGCAGCCGAATAGCGGGGGCGAGCACAGATACGCAGTATTTT. Its translation is CASSRIAGASTDTQYF.

V and J are TRBV13 and TRBJ1-2; D ambiguous. V was shortened by 0 bases and J by 0 bases, with 8 bases between the two germline ends. This CDR3 spans 15 amino acids. CDR1 PRHDT and CDR2 FYEKMQ come from the germline V gene (reference sequence). The CDR3 DNA sequence: TGTGCCAGCAGCTTAGGTCGGAATTCTAACTATGGCTACACCTTC. Encoded protein: CASSLGRNSNYGYTF.

This clonotype was seen at least ten times. This sequence joins TRBV7-6 and TRBJ1-6, with a weak D call TRBD1 (5 bases). The length of the CDR3 is 15 residues. V shed 5 bases and J shed 9 bases, with 17 bases lying between them. CDR1 SGHVS and CDR2 FNYEAQ come from the germline V gene. CDR3 sequence reads: CASSLGGRGASPLHF. The CDR3, as DNA: TGTGCCAGCAGCCTAGGCGGTAGGGGCGCTTCACCCCTCCACTTT.